These 21 T cell receptor beta chains originate from one sample sequenced in a study of blood T cell repertoires in COVID-19. Measured with immunoSEQ multiplex PCR; TCRdb has only the in-frame clones, and not every one. The table includes 200,000 to 250,000 clones, 85% detected once. Source material: peripheral blood. All receptors come from a woman aged 60-75 years with active or convalescent COVID-19.

This clone was counted only a few times. The chain links TRBV19 to TRBJ1-2, with D possibly matching TRBD1 (6 bases). The length of the CDR3 is 12 residues. The V end lost 4 bases, the J end lost 4 bases, and 7 bases lay between the germline ends. The germline V gene encodes CDR1 LNHDA and CDR2 SQIVND (reference sequence). The CDR3 nucleotides are TGTGCCAGTAGTAGAGGGGGCTATGGCTACACCTTC. This gives the protein CASSRGGYGYTF.

The chain employs TRBV7-2 and TRBJ2-1, with D possibly TRBD2 on 7 matching bases. The CDR3 has 16 amino acids. V lost 0 bases to trimming and J lost 1 base, with 10 bases between them. In germline, CDR1 is SGHTA, CDR2 FQGNSA. The CDR3 loop is CASSLAGGPSYNEQFF. In nucleotides, the CDR3 is TGTGCCAGCAGCTTAGCGGGGGGGCCTTCCTACAATGAGCAGTTCTTC.

The chain has TRBV18 and TRBJ1-2; possible D gene TRBD1, 6 bases. Germline V gene lookup returns CDR1 KGHSH and CDR2 LQKENI. Trimming pared 2 bases from V and 6 bases from J, leaving 16 bases between. This CDR3 spans 15 amino acids. CDR3 amino acids: CASSPITGQYDGYTF. Written as DNA, the CDR3 is TGTGCCAGCTCACCAATCACAGGGCAATACGATGGCTACACCTTC. Full variable domain (missing parts from reference TRBV18 and TRBJ1-2): NAGVMQNPRHLVRRRGQEARLRCSPMKGHSHVYWYRQLPEEGLKFMVYLQKENIIDESGMPKERFSAEFPKEGPSILRIQQVVRGDSAAYFCASSPITGQYDGYTFGSGTRLTVV.

The chain is built from TRBV19 and TRBJ2-7; 9 nucleotides match TRBD2. The CDR3 spans 15 residues. Per germline, CDR1 LNHDA and CDR2 SQIVND (reference sequence). The trim removed 4 bases at V and 3 bases at J, leaving 7 bases unmatched. This CDR3 reads CASSTGLARRYEQYF. CDR3 bases: TGTGCCAGTAGTACGGGACTAGCCAGACGCTACGAGCAGTACTTC. Using reference TRBV19 and TRBJ2-7 for the parts outside the CDR3, the full variable domain is DGGITQSPKYLFRKEGQNVTLSCEQNLNHDAMYWYRQDPGQGLRLIYYSQIVNDFQKGDIAEGYSVSREKKESFPLTVTSAQKNPTAFYLCASSTGLARRYEQYFGPGTRLTVT.

The J gene is TRBJ2-3, the V gene TRBV5-4, with D perhaps matching TRBD2 (7 bases). The V end was cut by 1 base, the J end by 4 bases, with 13 bases between. The CDR3 contains 15 residues. CDR1 is SGHNT and CDR2 is YYREEE in the germline V gene (reference sequence). CDR3 coding DNA: TGTGCCAGCAGCTTGCTATACGGGGGGCCAGATACGCAGTATTTT. Translating gives CASSLLYGGPDTQYF.

The V call is TRBV9, the J call TRBJ2-2; tentatively, D is TRBD2 (6 bases). V gave up 1 base and J gave up 2 bases, with 12 bases separating them. This CDR3 comprises 16 residues. From germline, CDR1 is SGDLS and CDR2 YYNGEE. CDR3 sequence reads: CASSVRGTGNTGELFF. The CDR3 DNA follows: TGTGCCAGCAGCGTACGGGGGACGGGAAACACCGGGGAGCTGTTTTTT.

The chain recombines TRBV11-2 with TRBJ1-4; maybe TRBD1 (6 bases). The CDR3 has 13 residues. V gave up 5 bases and J gave up 8 bases, with 12 bases separating them. Germline CDR1 reads SGHAT; CDR2 reads FQNNGV. Here the CDR3 DNA reads TGTGCCAGCAGCCTCCAGGGGCGGGAAAAACTGTTTTTT. It translates to CASSLQGREKLFF.

The chain uses TRBV19 and TRBJ2-2, with D uncertain. CDR3 length equals 15 residues. Trimming took 0 bases from V and 8 from J, leaving 13 bases between them. Germline values: CDR1 LNHDA, CDR2 SQIVND (reference sequence). CDR3 residues: CASSIDPRLEGELFF. The CDR3 DNA sequence: TGTGCCAGTAGTATAGATCCCAGACTTGAAGGGGAGCTGTTTTTT.

The rearrangement joins TRBV28 to TRBJ1-1; tentative D call: TRBD1 (5 bases). Germline CDR1 reads MDHEN; CDR2 reads SYDVKM. The CDR3 runs to 15 residues. V was pared by 6 bases and J by 4 bases, with 18 bases between. The CDR3 DNA sequence: TGTGCCAGCAGCTCCCCGGGAGGGGTGGTCACTGAAGCTTTCTTT. Translated: CASSSPGGVVTEAFF.

The chain is built from TRBV7-8 and TRBJ2-3; D unresolved. The CDR3 is 16 amino acids. Germline CDR1 is SGHVS and CDR2 is FQNEAQ. The V and J ends lost 4 bases and 0 bases respectively, with 14 bases between them. The CDR3 region has the DNA TGTGCCAGCAGCTCATTCAGAATTTCCAGCACAGATACGCAGTATTTT. Translated: CASSSFRISSTDTQYF.

V and J are TRBV18 and TRBJ2-1, with 9 nucleotides matching TRBD1. V was clipped by 6 bases and J by 5 bases; unmatched bases: 5. Germline CDR1 KGHSH, CDR2 LQKENI. The CDR3 covers 14 residues. CDR3 amino acids: CASSLGTGNNEQFF. DNA for the CDR3: TGTGCCAGCTCTCTTGGGACAGGGAACAATGAGCAGTTCTTC.

J is TRBJ1-1 and V is TRBV7-9; D gene ambiguous. Trimming left V 5 bases short and J 4 bases short, with 14 bases between. Germline V lookup: CDR1 SEHNR, CDR2 FQNEAQ (reference sequence). CDR3 length: 14 residues. The CDR3 region is CASSHSSSITEAFF. The CDR3 nucleotides are TGTGCCAGCAGCCATAGTTCCTCGATCACTGAAGCTTTCTTT.

This clone has only one observation. The V gene is TRBV6-5, the J gene TRBJ1-1; 10 bases match TRBD1. Germline-derived CDR1 and CDR2 are MNHEY and SVGAGI. The V segment lost 3 bases and the J segment 5 bases; nucleotides outside the gene matches: 6. The CDR3 runs to 15 residues. DNA of the CDR3: TGTGCCAGCAGTTATTCGACAGGGGGCGCAACTGAAGCTTTCTTT. Residues: CASSYSTGGATEAFF.

This chain uses TRBV5-1 with TRBJ1-3; 9 bases are shared with TRBD1. Unmatched junction bases numbered 2, after V lost 1 base and J lost 6 bases. The germline V gene encodes CDR1 SGHRS and CDR2 YFSETQ. The CDR3 length is 14 residues. CDR3 coding DNA: TGCGCCAGCAGCTTGACAGGGGGCGAAAACACCATATATTTT. Translated, it gives CASSLTGGENTIYF. Combining the CDR3 with reference TRBV5-1 and TRBJ1-3 gives the whole variable domain KAGVTQTPRYLIKTRGQQVTLSCSPISGHRSVSWYQQTPGQGLQFLFEYFSETQRNKGNFPGRFSGRQFSNSRSEMNVSTLELGDSALYLCASSLTGGENTIYFGEGSWLTVV.

V is TRBV4-1 and J is TRBJ2-7, with D maybe TRBD2 (6 bases). V gave up 1 base and J gave up 9 bases, with 28 bases separating them. The CDR3 runs to 18 residues. The germline V gene encodes CDR1 MGHRA and CDR2 YSYEKL. CDR3: CASSQAVASDPLGSPQYF. CDR3 bases: TGCGCCAGCAGCCAAGCGGTGGCTAGCGACCCGTTGGGTTCTCCGCAGTACTTC.

The V call is TRBV14, the J call TRBJ2-1; 9 bases line up with TRBD1. CDR1 and CDR2 (germline): SGHDN, FVKESK. This CDR3 is built from 15 residues. V dropped 5 bases and J dropped 3; count of bases not matched to a gene: 5. CDR3 bases: TGTGCCAGCAGCGTTCCGGGACAGGGCTACAATGAGCAGTTCTTC. Its translation: CASSVPGQGYNEQFF.

This clone was picked up one time. The chain couples TRBV5-4 to TRBJ2-5; 9 positions agree with TRBD2. Germline assignment: CDR1 SGHNT and CDR2 YYREEE (reference sequence). CDR3 size: 16 residues. Trimming cost V 0 bases and J 5 bases; bases outside gene matches: 8. In DNA form, the CDR3 reads TGTGCCAGCAGCTTGGCCCGGGTTAGCGGGAGCGAGACCCAGTACTTC. Protein product: CASSLARVSGSETQYF.

The rearrangement joins TRBV29-1 to TRBJ2-1; 8 bases fit TRBD2. CDR3 length: 16 residues. Trimming removed 6 bases from V and 5 bases from J; junction bases left unmatched: 15. Germline CDR1 SQVTM, CDR2 ANQGSEA. The DNA for the CDR3 is TGCAGCGTCGGACGACCCCTACTAGCGGTGAACAATGAGCAGTTCTTC. The encoded protein is CSVGRPLLAVNNEQFF.

J is TRBJ1-1 and V is TRBV11-3; D is ambiguous. The CDR3 is made up of 14 amino acids. Deletions cut 5 bases from V and 2 bases from J, with 12 bases between. Germline V CDR1 and CDR2: SGHNT, YENEEA. For the CDR3, the DNA is TGTGCCAGCAGCCCGTCGACGGGAAACACTGAAGCTTTCTTT. Its protein product is CASSPSTGNTEAFF. The full variable domain, completed using reference TRBV11-3 and TRBJ1-1, is EAGVVQSPRYKIIEKKQPVAFWCNPISGHNTLYWYLQNLGQGPELLIRYENEEAVDDSQLPKDRFSAERLKGVDSTLKIQPAELGDSAVYLCASSPSTGNTEAFFGQGTRLTVV.

The genes are TRBV5-1 and TRBJ1-2, with D perhaps matching TRBD1 (5 bases). The CDR3 has 16 residues. Trimming left V 4 bases short and J 8 bases short, with 24 bases between. Germline CDR1 reads SGHRS; CDR2 reads YFSETQ. The DNA for the CDR3 is TGCGCCAGCAGCACCGGGGGGTCGAACCCCGGTGGAGGCTACACCTTC. It encodes CASSTGGSNPGGGYTF.

CDR3 DNA sequence: TGTGCCATGATACAGGACCCTCTCCTTTACGAGCAGTACGTC. It translates to CAMIQDPLLYEQYV. This chain joins TRBV10-3 and TRBJ2-7, with a tentative D call TRBD1 (5 bases). This CDR3 is 14 amino acids long. Per the germline V gene, CDR1 is ENHRY and CDR2 is SYGVKD. Trimming pared 9 bases from V and 4 bases from J, leaving 19 bases between.